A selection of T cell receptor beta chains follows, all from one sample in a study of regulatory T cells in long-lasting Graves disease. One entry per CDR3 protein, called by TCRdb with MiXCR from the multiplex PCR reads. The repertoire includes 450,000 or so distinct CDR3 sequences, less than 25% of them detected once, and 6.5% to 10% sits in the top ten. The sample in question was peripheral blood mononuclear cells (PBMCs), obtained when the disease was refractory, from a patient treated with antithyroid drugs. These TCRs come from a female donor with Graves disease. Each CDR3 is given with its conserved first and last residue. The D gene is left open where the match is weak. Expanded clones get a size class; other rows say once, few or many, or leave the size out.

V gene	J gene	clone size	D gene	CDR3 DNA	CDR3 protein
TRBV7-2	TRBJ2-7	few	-	TGTGCCAGCAGCCCCCTTGGTGGGAGAAGTCCCTACGAGCAGTACTTC	CASSPLGGRSPYEQYF
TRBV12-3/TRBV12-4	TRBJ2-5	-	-	TGTGCCAGCAGTGAACTTCGGGGCCGGACGGAGACCCAGTACTTC	CASSELRGRTETQYF
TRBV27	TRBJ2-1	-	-	TGTGCCAGCAGTACCTCTTACAGCTCCTACAATGAGCAGTTCTTC	CASSTSYSSYNEQFF
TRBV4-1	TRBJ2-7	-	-	TGCGCCAGCAGCCAAGATTGGGACTCCATCGGCCACGAGCAGTACTTC	CASSQDWDSIGHEQYF
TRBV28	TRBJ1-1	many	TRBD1	TGTGCCAGCGTAAACAGGGGGCTTCACACTGAAGCTTTCTTT	CASVNRGLHTEAFF
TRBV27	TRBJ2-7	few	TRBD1	TGTGCCAGCAGTTCAACAGGGGAAAGTAATTACGAGCAGTACTTC	CASSSTGESNYEQYF
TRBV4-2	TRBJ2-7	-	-	TGTGCCAGCAGCCAAGATCGTCTAGCTGCCTCCTACGAGCAGTACTTC	CASSQDRLAASYEQYF
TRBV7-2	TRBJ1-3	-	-	TGTGCCAGCACCTTCTGGCAGCCTGGAAACACCATATATTTT	CASTFWQPGNTIYF
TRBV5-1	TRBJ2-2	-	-	TGCGCCAACAGCTTGGCGGTCGCTATGGCGAACACCGGGGAGCTGTTTTTT	CANSLAVAMANTGELFF
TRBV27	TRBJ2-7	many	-	TGTGCCAGCAGTCCAAGCGGCCTCCGGGGAGGCTACTCCTACGAGCAGTACTTC	CASSPSGLRGGYSYEQYF
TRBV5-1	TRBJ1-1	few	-	TGCGCCAGCAAAATCGCAGGGACGAACACTGAAGCTTTCTTT	CASKIAGTNTEAFF
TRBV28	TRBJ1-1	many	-	TGTGCCAGCAGGATGCGGTACACTGAAGCTTTCTTT	CASRMRYTEAFF
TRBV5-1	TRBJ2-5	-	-	TGCGCCAGCAGTTATACTGGACCGCAAGAGACCCAGTACTTC	CASSYTGPQETQYF
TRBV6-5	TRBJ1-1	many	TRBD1	TGTGCCAGCAGTTACTCGGGACAGGGGGCCACTGAAGCTTTCTTT	CASSYSGQGATEAFF